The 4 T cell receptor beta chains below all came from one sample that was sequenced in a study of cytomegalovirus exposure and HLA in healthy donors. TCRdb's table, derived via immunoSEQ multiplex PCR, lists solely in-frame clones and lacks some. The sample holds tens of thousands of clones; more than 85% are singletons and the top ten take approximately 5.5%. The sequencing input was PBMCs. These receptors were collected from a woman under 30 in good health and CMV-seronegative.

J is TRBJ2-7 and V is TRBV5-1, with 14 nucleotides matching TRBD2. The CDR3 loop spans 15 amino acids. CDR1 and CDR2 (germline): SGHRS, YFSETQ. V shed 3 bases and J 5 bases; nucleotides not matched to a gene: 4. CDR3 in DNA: TGCGCCAGCAGCTCAGGACTAGCGGGAGGTAACGAGCAGTACGTC. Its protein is CASSSGLAGGNEQYV.

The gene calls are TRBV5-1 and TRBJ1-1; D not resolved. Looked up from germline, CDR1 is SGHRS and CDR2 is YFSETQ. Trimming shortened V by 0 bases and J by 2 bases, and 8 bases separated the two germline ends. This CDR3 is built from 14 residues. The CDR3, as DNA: TGCGCCAGCAGCTTGGCCCCCAGAAACACTGAAGCTTTCTTT. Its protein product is CASSLAPRNTEAFF.

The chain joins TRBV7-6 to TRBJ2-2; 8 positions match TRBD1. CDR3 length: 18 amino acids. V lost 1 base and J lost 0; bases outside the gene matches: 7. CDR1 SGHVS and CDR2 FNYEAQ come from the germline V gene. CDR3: CASSLEEATGANTGELFF. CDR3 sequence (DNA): TGTGCCAGCAGCTTAGAGGAGGCGACAGGGGCGAACACCGGGGAGCTGTTTTTT.

In DNA form, the CDR3 reads TGTGCCAGCAGCCGAGGGACAGGGGGCGGGGAAAAACTGTTTTTT. This codes for CASSRGTGGGEKLFF. The V and J genes are TRBV7-9 and TRBJ1-4, with TRBD1 matching 12 bases. Germline loops: CDR1 SEHNR, CDR2 FQNEAQ (reference sequence). V lost 5 bases, J lost 8 bases, and 6 bases stayed unmatched. The length of the CDR3 is 15 residues.